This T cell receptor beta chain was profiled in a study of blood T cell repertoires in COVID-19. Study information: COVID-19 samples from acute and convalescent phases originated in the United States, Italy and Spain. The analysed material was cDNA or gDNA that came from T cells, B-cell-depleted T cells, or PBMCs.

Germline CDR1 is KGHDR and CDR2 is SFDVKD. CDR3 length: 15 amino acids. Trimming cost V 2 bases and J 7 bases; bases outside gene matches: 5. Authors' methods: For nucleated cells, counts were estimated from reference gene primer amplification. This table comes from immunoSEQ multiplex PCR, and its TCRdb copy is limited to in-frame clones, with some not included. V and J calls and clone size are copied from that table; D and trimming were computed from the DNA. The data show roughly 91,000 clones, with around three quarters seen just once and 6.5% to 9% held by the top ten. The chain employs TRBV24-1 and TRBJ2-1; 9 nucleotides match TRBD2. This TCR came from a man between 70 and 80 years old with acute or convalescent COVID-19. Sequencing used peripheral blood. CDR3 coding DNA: TGTGCCACCAGTGATTATAGCGGGGGAGTTAATGAGCAGTTCTTC. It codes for CATSDYSGGVNEQFF.